The text below deals with one T cell receptor (beta chain). These data are taken from a study of blood T cell repertoires in COVID-19. Background on the study: Acute and convalescent COVID-19 samples came from the United States, Italy and Spain. Sample material is recorded as cDNA or gDNA derived from T cells, B-cell-depleted T cells, or PBMCs.

V lost 1 base and J lost 5; bases outside the gene matches: 12. The germline V gene encodes CDR1 SGHAT and CDR2 FQNNGV. This CDR3 comprises 17 residues. Ages ranged from about 18 to 89 years, with residence in around 24 US areas. Repertoires were generated with immunoSEQ multiplex PCR, while TCRdb's copy carries only in-frame clones and drops some. The sample contains about 380,000 clones, around 90% of which appear only once. Input material: PBMCs or T cells enriched from blood (not recorded which). This clonotype was sampled from a woman in her late teens or twenties who had recovered from COVID-19. The V gene is TRBV11-2, the J gene TRBJ2-7, with 9 bases aligning to TRBD1. The CDR3 DNA reads TGTGCCAGCAGCTTAGTTTTGGTCCCGGACAGGGGCCACGAGCAGTACTTC. It codes for CASSLVLVPDRGHEQYF.